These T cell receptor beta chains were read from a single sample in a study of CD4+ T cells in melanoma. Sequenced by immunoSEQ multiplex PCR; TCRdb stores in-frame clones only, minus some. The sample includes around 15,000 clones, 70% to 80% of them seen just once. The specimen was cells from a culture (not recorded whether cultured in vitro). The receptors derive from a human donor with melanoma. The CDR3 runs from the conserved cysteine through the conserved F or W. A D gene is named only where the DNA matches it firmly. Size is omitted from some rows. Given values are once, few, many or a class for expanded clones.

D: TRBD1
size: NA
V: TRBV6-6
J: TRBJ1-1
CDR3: CASSYSGGANTEAFF
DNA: TGTGCCAGCAGTTACTCAGGGGGCGCGAACACTGAAGCTTTCTTT

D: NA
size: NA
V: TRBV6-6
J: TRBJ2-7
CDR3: CASGAGSPGEQYF
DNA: TGTGCCAGCGGGGCAGGGAGTCCGGGTGAGCAGTACTTC

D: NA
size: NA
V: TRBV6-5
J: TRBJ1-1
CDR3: CASSNPGYEAFF
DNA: TGTGCCAGCTCCAACCCGGGGTACGAAGCTTTCTTT

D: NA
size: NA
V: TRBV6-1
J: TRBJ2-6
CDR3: CASSGWRAGANVLTF
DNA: TGTGCCAGCAGTGGATGGCGCGCTGGGGCCAACGTCCTGACTTTC

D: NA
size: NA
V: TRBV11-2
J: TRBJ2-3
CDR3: CASSLVRGDTQYF
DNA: TGTGCCAGCAGCTTAGTCAGGGGAGATACGCAGTATTTT

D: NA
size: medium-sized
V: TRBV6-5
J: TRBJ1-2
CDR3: CASSYGAGGFYGYTF
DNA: TGTGCCAGCAGTTACGGCGCAGGCGGATTCTATGGCTACACCTTC

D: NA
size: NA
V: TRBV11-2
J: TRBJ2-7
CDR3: CASSLTTVTYEQYF
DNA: TGTGCCAGCAGTTTAACGACAGTTACGTACGAGCAGTACTTC

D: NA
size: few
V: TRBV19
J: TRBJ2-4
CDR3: CASSIDLIQYF
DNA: TGTGCCAGTAGTATAGACTTGATTCAGTACTTC

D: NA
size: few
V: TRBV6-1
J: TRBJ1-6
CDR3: CASSEKSMGGAASPLHF
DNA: TGTGCCAGCAGTGAAAAGTCGATGGGGGGGGCTGCTTCACCCCTCCACTTT

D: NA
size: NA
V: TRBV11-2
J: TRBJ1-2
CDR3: CASSPTPGRGSDGYTF
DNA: TGTGCCAGCAGCCCCACGCCAGGGAGGGGATCCGATGGCTACACCTTC

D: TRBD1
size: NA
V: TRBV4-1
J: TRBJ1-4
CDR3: CASSQDPPRGTGIEKLFF
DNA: TGCGCCAGCAGCCAAGACCCGCCAAGGGGGACAGGGATTGAAAAACTGTTTTTT

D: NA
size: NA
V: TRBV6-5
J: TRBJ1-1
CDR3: CASSTRGSWTEAFF
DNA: TGTGCCAGCAGTACTAGGGGGTCGTGGACTGAAGCTTTCTTT

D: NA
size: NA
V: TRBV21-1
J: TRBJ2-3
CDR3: CASSELAGDLKYTQYF
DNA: TGTGCCAGCAGCGAGCTAGCGGGGGATCTTAAGTATACGCAGTATTTT

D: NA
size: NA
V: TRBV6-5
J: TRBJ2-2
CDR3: CASKRGGPNTGELFF
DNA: TGTGCCAGCAAGCGCGGCGGACCGAACACCGGGGAGCTGTTTTTT

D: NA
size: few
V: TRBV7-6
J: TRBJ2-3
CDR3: CALWYYRYTDTQYF
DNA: TGTGCCTTATGGTATTACCGGTACACAGATACGCAGTATTTT

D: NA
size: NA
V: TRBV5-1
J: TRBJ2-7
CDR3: CASSLGQIYEQYF
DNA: TGCGCCAGCAGCTTGGGTCAGATCTACGAGCAGTACTTC

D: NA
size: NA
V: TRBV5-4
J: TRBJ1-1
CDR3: CASSQGGQGGTEAFF
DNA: TGTGCCAGCAGCCAAGGAGGCCAGGGCGGCACTGAAGCTTTCTTT

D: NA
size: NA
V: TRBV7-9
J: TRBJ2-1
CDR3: CASSRLVSDEQFF
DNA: TGTGCCAGCAGCCGACTTGTCAGCGATGAGCAGTTCTTC

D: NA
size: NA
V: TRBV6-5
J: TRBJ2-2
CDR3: CASSYRPATTTGELFF
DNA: TGTGCCAGCAGTTATCGGCCAGCTACTACCACCGGGGAGCTGTTTTTT

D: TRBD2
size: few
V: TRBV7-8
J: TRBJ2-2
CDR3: CASSQRWEGANTGELFF
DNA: TGTGCCAGCAGCCAACGGTGGGAGGGCGCGAACACCGGGGAGCTGTTTTTT

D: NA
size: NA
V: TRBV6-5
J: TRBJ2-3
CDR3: CASRRGDTQYF
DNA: TGTGCCAGCCGAAGGGGGGATACGCAGTATTTT

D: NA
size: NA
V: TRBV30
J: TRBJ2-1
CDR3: CAWSLFPIHNEQFF
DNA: TGTGCCTGGAGTTTGTTTCCTATCCACAATGAGCAGTTCTTC

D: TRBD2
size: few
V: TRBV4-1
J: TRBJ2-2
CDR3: CASSQVPLLRGVGGELFF
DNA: TGCGCCAGCAGCCAAGTTCCCCTCCTGCGGGGGGTTGGCGGGGAGCTGTTTTTT

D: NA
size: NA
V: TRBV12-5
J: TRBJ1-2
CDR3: CASGLVISRTALGYTF
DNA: TGTGCTAGTGGTTTGGTAATAAGTCGGACAGCTTTGGGCTACACCTTC

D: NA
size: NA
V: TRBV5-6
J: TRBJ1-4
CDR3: CASSLSAGGLTNEKLFF
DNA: TGTGCCAGCAGCTTGTCCGCCGGGGGGCTAACTAATGAAAAACTGTTTTTT

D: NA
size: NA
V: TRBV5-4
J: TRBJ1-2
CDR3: CASSQALYGYTF
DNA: TGTGCCAGCAGCCAGGCGTTATATGGCTACACCTTC

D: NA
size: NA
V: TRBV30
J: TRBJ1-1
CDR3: CAWRELGQLNTEAFF
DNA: TGTGCCTGGAGGGAACTCGGACAGTTGAACACTGAAGCTTTCTTT

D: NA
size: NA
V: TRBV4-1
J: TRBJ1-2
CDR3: CASRDGGAYGYTF
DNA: TGCGCCAGCCGGGATGGAGGGGCATATGGCTACACCTTC

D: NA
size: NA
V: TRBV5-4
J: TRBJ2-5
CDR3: CASSLEGRETQYF
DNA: TGTGCCAGCAGCTTGGAGGGGCGGGAGACCCAGTACTTC

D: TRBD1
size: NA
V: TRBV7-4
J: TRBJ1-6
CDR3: CASSSSRFRRGYKGAYNSPLHF
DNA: TGTGCCAGCAGCTCTTCACGTTTCCGCAGGGGGTACAAAGGGGCCTATAATTCACCCCTCCACTTT

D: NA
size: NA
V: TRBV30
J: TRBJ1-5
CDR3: CAWSVQGNQPQHF
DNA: TGTGCCTGGAGTGTACAAGGAAATCAGCCCCAGCATTTT

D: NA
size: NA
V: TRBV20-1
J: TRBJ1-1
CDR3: CSAQHDTEAFF
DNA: TGCAGTGCTCAACATGACACTGAAGCTTTCTTT

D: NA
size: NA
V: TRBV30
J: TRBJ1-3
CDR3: CAWRETGSRNTIYF
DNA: TGTGCCTGGAGGGAAACAGGGTCCCGGAACACCATATATTTT

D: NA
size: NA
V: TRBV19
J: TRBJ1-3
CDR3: CASSPDGTGNTIYF
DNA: TGTGCCAGTAGTCCCGACGGGACCGGGAACACCATATATTTT

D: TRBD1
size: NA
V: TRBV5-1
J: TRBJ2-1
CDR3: CASSSTTGPNPEFF
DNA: TGCGCCAGCAGCTCCACGACAGGGCCGAATCCTGAGTTCTTC

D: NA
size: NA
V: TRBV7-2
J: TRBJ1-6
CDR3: CASREDSLQNSPLHF
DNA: TGTGCCAGCAGAGAGGACAGCTTACAGAATTCACCCCTCCACTTT

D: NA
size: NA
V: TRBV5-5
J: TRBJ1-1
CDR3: CASSLAPFMNTEAFF
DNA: TGTGCCAGCAGCTTGGCCCCTTTCATGAACACTGAAGCTTTCTTT

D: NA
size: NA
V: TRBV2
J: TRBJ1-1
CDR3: CASIRGWSAEAFF
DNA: TGTGCCAGCATTCGGGGATGGAGCGCTGAAGCTTTCTTT

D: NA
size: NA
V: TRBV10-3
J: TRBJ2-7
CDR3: CAISAASEQYF
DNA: TGTGCCATCAGCGCAGCCTCCGAGCAGTACTTC

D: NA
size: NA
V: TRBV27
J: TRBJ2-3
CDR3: CASSFLGTSTDTQYF
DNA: TGTGCCAGCAGTTTTTTAGGGACTAGCACAGATACGCAGTATTTT

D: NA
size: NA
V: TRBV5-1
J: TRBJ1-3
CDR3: CASSLEVRAGNTIYF
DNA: TGCGCCAGCAGCTTGGAGGTCAGGGCTGGAAACACCATATATTTT

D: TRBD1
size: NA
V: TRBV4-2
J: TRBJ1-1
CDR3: CASSTGVNTEAFF
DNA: TGTGCCAGCTCGACAGGGGTGAACACTGAAGCTTTCTTT